Presented here are 26 T cell receptor beta chains from one specimen sequenced in a study of T cell repertoires in cytomegalovirus infection. TCRdb independently ran MiXCR on the reads; one entry per CDR3 protein. The table records around 740,000 distinct CDR3 sequences, 35% of them present only once. The sample was PBMCs. The source is a human donor in good health (CMV status not recorded). Some clones in this sample may be carry-over from other donors' samples.

This clonotype was counted between two and nine times. The V call is TRBV7-6, the J call TRBJ2-3, with TRBD2 identical over 10 bases. This CDR3 region has 16 residues. Germline V gene data show CDR1 as SGHVS and CDR2 as FNYEAQ. The V segment lost 3 bases and the J segment 3 bases; nucleotides outside the gene matches: 6. CDR3 DNA sequence: TGTGCCAGCAGCTTGAGCGGGGGGGCCAGTACAGATACGCAGTATTTT. Translating gives CASSLSGGASTDTQYF.

V is TRBV19 and J is TRBJ1-1; D ambiguous. Trimming shortened V by 7 bases and J by 4 bases, and 13 bases separated the two germline ends. The CDR3 runs to 13 residues. Per germline, CDR1 LNHDA and CDR2 SQIVND (reference sequence). CDR3 bases: TGTGCCAGTAACCTTGGGGTGGGCACTGAAGCTTTCTTT. It encodes CASNLGVGTEAFF.

The chain uses TRBV2 and TRBJ2-2; a possible D gene is TRBD2 (6 bases). The V and J ends lost 7 bases and 3 bases respectively, with 9 bases between them. Per the germline V gene, CDR1 is SNHLY and CDR2 is FYNNEI. The CDR3 is 13 residues long. The CDR3 DNA follows: TGTGCCAGCAATGGGGAGGACACCGGGGAGCTGTTTTTT. It codes for CASNGEDTGELFF.

This clonotype was counted ten times or more. This sequence joins TRBV7-2 and TRBJ2-7, with a weak D call TRBD1 (6 bases). From germline, CDR1 is SGHTA and CDR2 FQGNSA. Trimming pared 1 base from V and 3 bases from J, leaving 13 bases between. CDR3 size: 15 residues. The CDR3 here is CASSLVEDSYYEQYF. The DNA for the CDR3 is TGTGCCAGCAGCTTAGTTGAGGACAGCTACTACGAGCAGTACTTC.

J is TRBJ1-1 and V is TRBV5-6; 7 nucleotides agree with TRBD1. Germline CDR1 reads SGHDT; CDR2 reads YYEEEE. The CDR3 is 12 amino acids. With 2 bases clipped from V and 11 bases from J, the junction kept 6 bases outside the gene matches. The CDR3 coding sequence is TGTGCCAGCAGCTTTGACAGGGTTGACGCTTTCTTT. Translation: CASSFDRVDAFF.

The chain couples TRBV5-6 to TRBJ2-1; 7 nucleotides agree with TRBD2. Germline assignment: CDR1 SGHDT and CDR2 YYEEEE. There are 15 residues in the CDR3. V dropped 2 bases and J dropped 3; count of bases not matched to a gene: 5. The CDR3 loop is CASSFLADYYNEQFF. CDR3 DNA: TGTGCCAGCAGCTTCCTAGCGGACTACTACAATGAGCAGTTCTTC.

A few counts support this clonotype. This chain links TRBV28 with TRBJ2-7; 12 nucleotides match TRBD2. The CDR3 loop spans 14 amino acids. CDR1 and CDR2 from the germline V gene are MDHEN and SYDVKM. Unmatched junction bases numbered 7, after V lost 7 bases and J lost 6 bases. CDR3: CASKLLAGGGEQYF. As DNA, the CDR3 is TGTGCCAGCAAACTACTAGCGGGAGGAGGCGAGCAGTACTTC. Together with reference TRBV28 and TRBJ2-7, the CDR3 gives the full variable domain: DVKVTQSSRYLVKRTGEKVFLECVQDMDHENMFWYRQDPGLGLRLIYFSYDVKMKEKGDIPEGYSVSREKKERFSLILESASTNQTSMYLCASKLLAGGGEQYFGPGTRLTVT.

This clonotype was counted at least ten times. A junction boundary mismatches the germline segment, possibly from a read error. The CDR3, as DNA: TGTGCCAGCAGCTTAGGGACAGCCTACAATGAGCAGTTCTTC. Residues: CASSLGTAYNEQFF. The rearrangement uses TRBV5-1 and TRBJ2-1; 7 positions agree with TRBD1. Germline CDR1 and CDR2: SGHRS and YFSETQ. This CDR3 region has 14 residues.

This clonotype came up a few times. The chain employs TRBV27 and TRBJ2-3; 11 nucleotides match TRBD1. There are 14 residues in the CDR3. The germline V gene encodes CDR1 MNHEY and CDR2 SMNVEV (reference sequence). The ends lost 5 bases at V and 5 bases at J; junction bases unmatched: 3. CDR3 DNA sequence: TGTGCCAGCAGTGAGGGACAGGGGGAAGATACGCAGTATTTT. It codes for CASSEGQGEDTQYF.

The J gene is TRBJ1-1, the V gene TRBV28; weak D call: TRBD1 (6 bases). V was clipped by 5 bases and J by 4 bases, with 17 bases between them. Germline CDR1 is MDHEN and CDR2 is SYDVKM. The CDR3 spans 15 residues. CDR3: CASSVPQGLGTEAFF. CDR3 coding DNA: TGTGCCAGCAGTGTCCCACAGGGTCTCGGCACTGAAGCTTTCTTT. Full variable domain (missing parts from reference TRBV28 and TRBJ1-1): DVKVTQSSRYLVKRTGEKVFLECVQDMDHENMFWYRQDPGLGLRLIYFSYDVKMKEKGDIPEGYSVSREKKERFSLILESASTNQTSMYLCASSVPQGLGTEAFFGQGTRLTVV.

The V gene is TRBV19, the J gene TRBJ2-7, with D unresolved. CDR1 is LNHDA and CDR2 is SQIVND in the germline V gene (reference sequence). This CDR3 is built from 14 residues. V was pared by 3 bases and J by 7 bases, with 16 bases between. The CDR3 DNA is TGTGCCAGTAGTATGACTTTGCCCGTGGGTGAGCAGTACTTC. Translation: CASSMTLPVGEQYF.

This clonotype has only a few counts. The chain couples TRBV12-3 or TRBV12-4 to TRBJ2-1; the D gene is possibly TRBD2 (6 bases). The CDR3 covers 15 residues. Trimming stripped 2 bases from V and 1 base from J, with 9 bases between. In DNA form, the CDR3 reads TGTGCCAGCAGTTTACTTCTAGCGTCCTACAATGAGCAGTTCTTC. Translated, it gives CASSLLLASYNEQFF.

The V call is TRBV7-9, the J call TRBJ2-3; D call uncertain. CDR3 length equals 13 residues. The germline gives CDR1 SEHNR, CDR2 FQNEAQ (reference sequence). The V and J ends lost 5 bases and 2 bases respectively, with 8 bases between them. CDR3 residues: CASSGRNTDTQYF. CDR3 coding DNA: TGTGCCAGCAGCGGGCGGAACACAGATACGCAGTATTTT.

This clonotype was seen once. The chain couples TRBV6-1 to TRBJ2-7; a weak D match, TRBD2 (5 bases). The CDR3 runs to 15 residues. V was shortened by 4 bases and J by 3 bases, with 16 bases between the two germline ends. The germline CDR1 and CDR2 sequences are MNHNS and SASEGT. DNA of the CDR3: TGTGCCAGCAGTGTCAGTCCCGGGATCAACTACGAGCAGTACTTC. This encodes CASSVSPGINYEQYF.

This clonotype has just a few counts. The chain joins TRBV2 to TRBJ1-5; D unresolved. The CDR3 runs 15 residues. V dropped 0 bases and J dropped 12 bases, with 18 bases sitting between them. CDR1 and CDR2 from the germline V gene are SNHLY and FYNNEI. CDR3 residues: CASSEAGRRTAFQHF. In DNA form, the CDR3 reads TGTGCCAGCAGTGAAGCCGGTAGGAGGACTGCGTTCCAGCATTTT.

The V call is TRBV20-1, the J call TRBJ1-3; 9 bases line up with TRBD1. This CDR3 is 16 amino acids long. J was trimmed by 2 bases and V by 5 bases; bases with no gene match: 10. Germline-derived CDR1 and CDR2 are DFQATT and SNEGSKA (reference sequence). CDR3 sequence: CSAGLQGAIPGNTIYF. The CDR3 bases are TGCAGTGCTGGGCTACAGGGGGCGATTCCTGGAAACACCATATATTTT.

This clonotype has more than one count but fewer than ten. The rearrangement links TRBV28 to TRBJ1-6; 8 nucleotides align to TRBD1. The germline gives CDR1 MDHEN, CDR2 SYDVKM. V shed 6 bases, J shed 14 bases, and the junction held 12 bases outside the gene matches. The CDR3 is 14 residues long. The CDR3 bases are TGTGCCAGCAGGGCAGGCCGGACAGGGCTGTCCCTCCACTTT. It codes for CASRAGRTGLSLHF.

The CDR3 bases are TGCGCCAGCAGTCTAAAGGGGCTAGCGGACTACGAGCAGTACTTC. Protein sequence: CASSLKGLADYEQYF. This chain uses TRBV4-1 with TRBJ2-7; 7 bases fit TRBD2. Trimming at V came to 6 bases and at J to 3 bases, leaving 11 bases not matched to a gene. This CDR3 contains 15 residues. Looked up from germline, CDR1 is MGHRA and CDR2 is YSYEKL.

Of note for this clonotype: Likely a read error: the CDR3 ends without its conserved phenylalanine or tryptophan. The rearrangement joins TRBV6-2 or TRBV6-3 to TRBJ1-1; unclear D gene. V was pared by 4 bases and J by 10 bases, with 13 bases between. CDR1 and CDR2 (germline): MNHEY, SVGEGT. The CDR3 is 12 residues long. The CDR3 coding sequence is TGTGCCAGCAGTTCCACCGTATATGGAGCTTTCTTG. It codes for CASSSTVYGAFL.

V usage is TRBV28 and J usage is TRBJ1-6; D gene unclear. The CDR3 covers 14 residues. Trimming took 3 bases from V and 5 from J, leaving 8 bases between them. In germline, CDR1 is MDHEN, CDR2 SYDVKM. This CDR3 reads CASSLPADNSPLHF. DNA for the CDR3: TGTGCCAGCAGTTTGCCAGCAGATAATTCACCCCTCCACTTT.

This clonotype showed up many times. This chain joins TRBV19 and TRBJ2-6; 7 bases fit TRBD1. Germline values: CDR1 LNHDA, CDR2 SQIVND (reference sequence). Trimming removed 3 bases from V and 0 bases from J; junction bases left unmatched: 2. The CDR3 contains 16 residues. The CDR3 loop reads CASSITGASGANVLTF. The CDR3 DNA sequence: TGTGCCAGTAGTATTACAGGGGCCTCTGGGGCCAACGTCCTGACTTTC.

This clonotype was seen a few times. J is TRBJ1-5 and V is TRBV28, with 8 bases fitting TRBD1. CDR1 MDHEN and CDR2 SYDVKM come from the germline V gene. V was clipped by 5 bases and J by 5 bases; unmatched bases: 17. There are 18 residues in the CDR3. The CDR3 sequence is CASSPRRDRLNLYQPQHF. CDR3 DNA sequence: TGTGCCAGCAGTCCCCGACGGGACAGGTTGAACTTATATCAGCCCCAGCATTTT.

The table lists this clonotype with a few counts. This rearrangement joins TRBV3-1 to TRBJ2-6, with D possibly matching TRBD1 (5 bases). V gave up 4 bases and J gave up 1 base, with 17 bases separating them. The CDR3 covers 18 residues. Germline assignment: CDR1 LGHDT and CDR2 YNNKEL (reference sequence). For the CDR3, the DNA is TGTGCCAGCAGCCGCTGGGGCTCGTGGGAATCTGGGGCCAACGTCCTGACTTTC. Protein: CASSRWGSWESGANVLTF.

This chain uses TRBV7-8 with TRBJ2-5; D assignment may be TRBD1 or TRBD2 (5 bases each). CDR1 and CDR2 (germline): SGHVS, FQNEAQ. Trimming removed 1 base at V and 7 bases at J, with 13 bases between. The CDR3 runs 14 residues. The CDR3: CASSLGGPGGTQYF. In DNA, the CDR3 is TGTGCCAGCAGCTTAGGGGGACCAGGAGGGACCCAGTACTTC.

This clonotype was counted only a few times. The CDR3 sequence is CASSGRVNEKLFF. The CDR3 nucleotides read TGTGCCAGCAGTGGACGGGTCAATGAAAAACTGTTTTTT. The chain is built from TRBV2 and TRBJ1-4; D unclear. From germline, CDR1 is SNHLY and CDR2 FYNNEI. CDR3 size: 13 residues. V was clipped by 4 bases and J by 5 bases, with 8 bases between them.

This chain connects TRBV7-2 to TRBJ2-7; either TRBD1 or TRBD2 may supply D (5 bases each). This CDR3 comprises 15 residues. CDR1 is SGHTA, CDR2 FQGNSA, per germline. Trimming stripped 9 bases from V and 6 bases from J, with 24 bases between. The CDR3 reads CARSHNSPGPTEQYF. In DNA, the CDR3 is TGTGCCAGAAGCCATAACAGCCCGGGGCCCACCGAGCAGTACTTC.